Each of the 29 T cell receptor beta chains below was sequenced from the same sample in a study of T-cell reconstitution after alpha-beta-depleted transplantation in children (dated by TCRdb to about 2016). To prepare the library, PCR was applied. The sequencer listed for this sample is Illumina HiSeq 2500. To normalize quantification of the TCRbeta repertoire, the TCR libraries were built with molecular barcoding that relied on unique molecular identifiers. TCRdb trimmed public reads at Q25 via fastp, called clones via MiXCR and kept in-frame beta chains. Each entry is one CDR3 protein sequence, shown with its most common DNA and genes. The table for this sample lists about 510,000 distinct CDR3 sequences; 10% to 12% of them were counted only once. Jointly, the top ten make up around 15% of the sample. The treatment or condition label on this specimen signifies: allogeneic hematopoietic cell transplantation with graft depleted of TCRalphabeta T cells and CD19 B cells.

The sequences come from PBMCs, mostly from graft donor cells, collected 180 days after TCRalphabeta/CD19-depleted stem cell transplant. These receptors all come from a female patient aged 2-9 years who had a stem cell transplant for aplastic anemia, so the T cells may come from the graft donor.

This clonotype was observed a few times. The chain combines TRBV29-1 with TRBJ2-7, with D possibly being TRBD1 or TRBD2 (7 bases each). The CDR3 sequence is 13 residues long. The V end was cut by 6 bases, the J end by 5 bases, with 17 bases between. The V gene's germline CDR1 is SQVTM and CDR2 ANQGSEA. CDR3 amino acids: CSVAGRGPDEQYF. DNA of the CDR3: TGCAGCGTAGCGGGGAGGGGGCCTGACGAGCAGTACTTC.

J is TRBJ2-1 and V is TRBV10-3; D not resolved. CDR3 size: 12 residues. Germline values: CDR1 ENHRY, CDR2 SYGVKD. With 3 bases removed from V and 4 bases from J, the gap between germline ends came to 4 bases. The CDR3 nucleotides read TGTGCCATCAGTGAAACTTACAATGAGCAGTTCTTC. As protein: CAISETYNEQFF.

The rearrangement uses TRBV2 and TRBJ2-5, with 7 bases fitting TRBD2. Germline V gives CDR1 SNHLY, CDR2 FYNNEI. J gave up 5 bases and V 5 bases, and 8 bases lay outside the gene matches. The CDR3 runs to 14 residues. The CDR3 DNA sequence: TGTGCCAGCAGTCTCCGGGAGGCGGTGGAGACCCAGTACTTC. Its protein is CASSLREAVETQYF.

The chain employs TRBV7-2 and TRBJ2-1, with a tentative D call TRBD2 (6 bases). V was shortened by 5 bases and J by 6 bases, with 17 bases between the two germline ends. CDR1 is SGHTA, CDR2 FQGNSA, per germline. The CDR3 runs to 15 residues. The CDR3 reads CASSLGGPLRNEQFF. The CDR3 DNA reads as TGTGCCAGCAGCCTCGGGGGACCCTTACGCAATGAGCAGTTCTTC.

This clonotype was seen a few times. The chain uses TRBV6-2 or TRBV6-3 and TRBJ2-7, with no clear D. From germline, CDR1 is MNHEY and CDR2 SVGEGT. CDR3 length: 14 amino acids. V was clipped by 3 bases and J by 2 bases, with 11 bases between them. The CDR3 sequence is CASSYPGFTYEQYV. The CDR3 DNA sequence: TGTGCCAGCAGTTATCCCGGGTTCACCTACGAGCAGTACGTC.

This clonotype occurred a few times. The V call is TRBV25-1, the J call TRBJ1-1; a weak D match, TRBD1 (6 bases). CDR3 length equals 15 residues. With 7 bases removed from V and 6 bases from J, the gap between germline ends came to 21 bases. The germline CDR1 and CDR2 sequences are MGHDK and SYGVNS. The CDR3 DNA sequence: TGTGCCAGCATGGGGGGGGGCGGGCGGAGTTCTGAAGCTTTCTTT. Translating it yields CASMGGGGRSSEAFF.

The rearrangement links TRBV2 to TRBJ2-1; unclear D gene. CDR1 and CDR2 (germline): SNHLY, FYNNEI. The CDR3 extends over 12 amino acids. The V gene lost 7 bases and the J gene lost 6 bases, with 10 bases spanning the gap. CDR3 residues: CASIRVGNEQFF. Written as DNA, the CDR3 is TGTGCCAGCATTAGGGTGGGCAATGAGCAGTTCTTC.

This clonotype was counted a few times. The chain uses TRBV3-1 and TRBJ1-1; D not certain. Germline CDR1 and CDR2: LGHDT and YNNKEL (reference sequence). Trimming removed 1 base at V and 4 bases at J, with 10 bases between. This CDR3 is 14 amino acids long. This chain's CDR3 is CASSQGGGPTEAFF. In nucleotides, the CDR3 is TGTGCCAGCAGCCAAGGGGGAGGCCCCACTGAAGCTTTCTTT.

The gene calls are TRBV3-1 and TRBJ2-1; D may be TRBD2 (5 bases). CDR1 and CDR2 from the germline V gene are LGHDT and YNNKEL (reference sequence). V was pared by 1 base and J by 1 base, with 11 bases between. The CDR3 runs 16 residues. The CDR3 sequence: CASSQGPGRSYNEQFF. For the CDR3, the DNA is TGTGCCAGCAGCCAAGGGCCGGGAAGGTCCTACAATGAGCAGTTCTTC.

This clonotype was recorded a few times. The genes are TRBV9 and TRBJ2-3; D tentatively fits TRBD1 or TRBD2 (6 bases each). The CDR3 consists of 16 residues. The V gene lost 4 bases and the J gene lost 4 bases, with 19 bases spanning the gap. Per germline, CDR1 SGDLS and CDR2 YYNGEE. The CDR3 DNA reads as TGTGCCAGCAGCTCGGGGGCAGGGTCGGGCGCAGATACGCAGTATTTT. It yields the protein CASSSGAGSGADTQYF.

This clonotype was counted ten times or more. This chain uses TRBV19 with TRBJ1-5, with TRBD1 matching over 7 bases. Looked up from germline, CDR1 is LNHDA and CDR2 is SQIVND (reference sequence). V shed 6 bases and J 3 bases; nucleotides not matched to a gene: 8. There are 15 residues in the CDR3. The CDR3 nucleotides are TGTGCCAGTAGGATCGCCGGGACAGTCAATCAGCCCCAGCATTTT. It codes for CASRIAGTVNQPQHF. Combining the CDR3 with reference TRBV19 and TRBJ1-5 gives the whole variable domain DGGITQSPKYLFRKEGQNVTLSCEQNLNHDAMYWYRQDPGQGLRLIYYSQIVNDFQKGDIAEGYSVSREKKESFPLTVTSAQKNPTAFYLCASRIAGTVNQPQHFGDGTRLSIL.

This sequence joins TRBV4-3 and TRBJ1-2; 8 bases line up with TRBD1. The CDR3 sequence is 17 residues long. The V gene end was trimmed by 3 bases and the J gene end by 3 bases; junction bases not matched to a gene: 12. Germline V gene lookup returns CDR1 LGHNA and CDR2 YSLEER. The CDR3 DNA is TGCGCCAGCAGCCATCGACAGGGGTACCCCCTCGACTATGGCTACACCTTC. Translation gives CASSHRQGYPLDYGYTF.

The V call is TRBV7-3, the J call TRBJ2-7; tentative D call: TRBD1 (7 bases). Germline CDR1 SGHTA, CDR2 FQGTGA. Trimming took off 5 bases at V and 2 bases at J, with 19 bases between the two ends. This CDR3 region has 16 residues. This chain's CDR3 is CASSTTQGRSAYEQYF. CDR3 DNA: TGTGCCAGCAGCACTACACAGGGGAGGTCCGCCTACGAGCAGTACTTC. Using reference TRBV7-3 and TRBJ2-7 for the parts outside the CDR3, the full variable domain is GAGVSQTPSNKVTEKGKYVELRCDPISGHTALYWYRQSLGQGPEFLIYFQGTGAADDSGLPNDRFFAVRPEGSVSTLKIQRTERGDSAVYLCASSTTQGRSAYEQYFGPGTRLTVT.

This clonotype showed up just a few times. The chain couples TRBV4-1 to TRBJ2-5, with D unresolved. Between the trimmed V and J ends, which lost 1 base and 0 bases, there was a span of 12 bases. The CDR3 has 16 amino acids. From germline, CDR1 is MGHRA and CDR2 YSYEKL. CDR3 DNA sequence: TGCGCCAGCAGCCAAGTGGGCAGGTCATACCAAGAGACCCAGTACTTC. Translating it yields CASSQVGRSYQETQYF.

This clonotype occurred many times. The chain links TRBV12-3 or TRBV12-4 to TRBJ2-5, with a weak D call TRBD1 (5 bases). Trimming left V 5 bases short and J 2 bases short, with 9 bases between. The CDR3 extends over 13 amino acids. The CDR3 bases are TGTGCCAGCAGTGAGACAGAGCAAGAGACCCAGTACTTC. This codes for CASSETEQETQYF.

This clonotype was recorded many times. The chain uses TRBV6-1 and TRBJ2-1; 7 bases align to TRBD2. Germline CDR1 is MNHNS and CDR2 is SASEGT. The CDR3 extends over 13 amino acids. V was clipped by 6 bases and J by 10 bases; unmatched bases: 9. The DNA of the CDR3 is TGTGCCAGCAGGGTTCCTAGCGGAGGAGAGCAGTTCTTC. Protein: CASRVPSGGEQFF.

This clonotype was counted a few times. V gene TRBV12-3 or TRBV12-4 combines with J gene TRBJ1-1, with D possibly TRBD1 on 6 matching bases. V was pared by 6 bases and J by 0 bases, with 14 bases between. This CDR3 has 15 residues. CDR3 in amino acids: CASSAGGSLNTEAFF. In DNA, the CDR3 is TGTGCCAGCAGCGCCGGGGGCTCGTTGAACACTGAAGCTTTCTTT.

This rearrangement joins TRBV12-3 or TRBV12-4 to TRBJ2-7; 8 bases agree with TRBD1. The CDR3 runs to 15 residues. The junction had 14 bases not matched to a gene; V was cut back by 6 bases and J by 7 bases. CDR3 nucleotides: TGTGCCAGCAGGGGCACCGGGACAGGTCTAGGTGAGCAGTACTTC. Encoded protein: CASRGTGTGLGEQYF.

The CDR3 bases are TGTGCCAGCAGCTTCCTCGCGGGAGTGGGCACAGATACGCAGTATTTT. Its translation: CASSFLAGVGTDTQYF. The V gene is TRBV11-3, the J gene TRBJ2-3; TRBD2 matches 7 bases. The CDR3 sequence is 16 residues long. Per germline, CDR1 SGHNT and CDR2 YENEEA. The J segment lost 1 base and the V segment lost 3 bases, leaving 7 bases of the junction unmatched. The entire variable domain, with the rest obtained from reference TRBV11-3 and TRBJ2-3, is as follows: EAGVVQSPRYKIIEKKQPVAFWCNPISGHNTLYWYLQNLGQGPELLIRYENEEAVDDSQLPKDRFSAERLKGVDSTLKIQPAELGDSAVYLCASSFLAGVGTDTQYFGPGTRLTVL.

This clonotype was observed a handful of times. The chain is built from TRBV27 and TRBJ2-7; 7 nucleotides align to TRBD1. The CDR3 is 15 amino acids. The germline V gene encodes CDR1 MNHEY and CDR2 SMNVEV (reference sequence). The CDR3 region has the DNA TGTGTCGCAGCCGGGCAGAGGGGGCTCGTTTACGAGCAGTACGTC. Translated, it gives CVAAGQRGLVYEQYV.

The V gene is TRBV7-2, the J gene TRBJ1-3; D remains unclear. Per the germline V gene, CDR1 is SGHTA and CDR2 is FQGNSA. Trimming cost V 0 bases and J 1 base, with 7 bases left between them. The CDR3 length is 15 residues. The CDR3 protein is CASSLATTSGNTIYF. The CDR3 nucleotides are TGTGCCAGCAGCTTAGCGACAACTTCTGGAAACACCATATATTTT.

The CDR3 bases are TGTGCCAGCAGTTCTACACGGACCTATGACAATGAGCAGTTCTTC. Its translation: CASSSTRTYDNEQFF. The V and J genes are TRBV28 and TRBJ2-1; D is unresolved. CDR3 length: 15 amino acids. With 4 bases removed from V and 5 bases from J, the gap between germline ends came to 15 bases. Germline assignment: CDR1 MDHEN and CDR2 SYDVKM. Full variable domain (rest looked up from reference TRBV28 and TRBJ2-1): DVKVTQSSRYLVKRTGEKVFLECVQDMDHENMFWYRQDPGLGLRLIYFSYDVKMKEKGDIPEGYSVSREKKERFSLILESASTNQTSMYLCASSSTRTYDNEQFFGPGTRLTVL.

In its sample, this clonotype was seen many times. The rearrangement uses TRBV20-1 and TRBJ2-7; D call uncertain. In germline, CDR1 is DFQATT, CDR2 SNEGSKA (reference sequence). Trimming cost V 5 bases and J 3 bases, with 11 bases left between them. The length of the CDR3 is 12 residues. The CDR3 protein is CSAPVAHYEQYF. Here the CDR3 DNA reads TGCAGTGCTCCCGTTGCCCACTACGAGCAGTACTTC.

This clonotype has just a few counts. The chain is built from TRBV20-1 and TRBJ1-2; no clear D. CDR3 length: 15 amino acids. Germline values: CDR1 DFQATT, CDR2 SNEGSKA (reference sequence). Trimming pared 6 bases from V and 0 bases from J, leaving 17 bases between. The chain's CDR3 is CSANLLATSNYGYTF. CDR3 DNA sequence: TGCAGTGCAAACCTACTAGCAACATCTAACTATGGCTACACCTTC.

The chain recombines TRBV12-3 or TRBV12-4 with TRBJ2-3; 9 nucleotides agree with TRBD1. The CDR3 extends over 15 amino acids. V gave up 6 bases and J gave up 5 bases; unmatched junction bases: 9. The CDR3 reads CASRLTGGAGDTQYF. The CDR3 DNA follows: TGTGCCAGCAGACTCACAGGGGGCGCCGGAGATACGCAGTATTTT.

This clonotype was found many times. J is TRBJ2-3 and V is TRBV20-1; TRBD1 agrees at 7 bases. The length of the CDR3 is 15 residues. Germline V gene sequence: CDR1 DFQATT, CDR2 SNEGSKA (reference sequence). Trimming at V came to 5 bases and at J to 2 bases, leaving 10 bases not matched to a gene. The DNA for the CDR3 is TGCAGTGCTCGCCCGGACAGGCTCCCCACAGATACGCAGTATTTT. It codes for CSARPDRLPTDTQYF.

This clonotype was seen ten or more times. The rearrangement uses TRBV12-3 or TRBV12-4 and TRBJ2-5; D is perhaps TRBD1 or TRBD2 (5 bases each). The CDR3 totals 15 residues. Trimming took off 3 bases at V and 1 base at J, with 12 bases between the two ends. CDR3 in DNA: TGTGCCAGCAGTTTTGTTGGGGCGGGCCAAGAGACCCAGTACTTC. Translated, it gives CASSFVGAGQETQYF.

CDR3 DNA: TGTGCCAACGCCGAGCGGGAGGGAGGGACCCAGTACTTC. Translation gives CANAEREGGTQYF. The chain uses TRBV7-2 and TRBJ2-5; 10 positions agree with TRBD2. With V trimmed by 10 bases and J by 7 bases, 9 bases remained unmatched. Germline V gives CDR1 SGHTA, CDR2 FQGNSA. The CDR3 runs to 13 residues.

This chain links TRBV20-1 with TRBJ2-7; 9 nucleotides agree with TRBD2. This CDR3 is 14 amino acids long. Germline V gives CDR1 DFQATT, CDR2 SNEGSKA (reference sequence). V gave up 3 bases and J gave up 5 bases; unmatched junction bases: 8. This chain's CDR3 is CSASGGRAVHEQYV. The CDR3 DNA reads TGCAGTGCTAGTGGCGGGAGGGCCGTCCACGAGCAGTACGTC.